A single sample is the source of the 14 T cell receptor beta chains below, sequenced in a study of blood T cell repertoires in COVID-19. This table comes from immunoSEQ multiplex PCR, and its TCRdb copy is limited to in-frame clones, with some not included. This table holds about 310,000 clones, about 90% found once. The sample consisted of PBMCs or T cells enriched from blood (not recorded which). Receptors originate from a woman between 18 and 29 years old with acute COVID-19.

CDR3 region: CASSMTLAETYNEQFF. In nucleotides, the CDR3 is TGTGCCAGCAGCATGACACTAGCGGAGACTTACAATGAGCAGTTCTTC. This rearrangement joins TRBV7-9 to TRBJ2-1; the match to TRBD2 covers 8 bases. Germline-derived CDR1 and CDR2 are SEHNR and FQNEAQ (reference sequence). This CDR3 has 16 amino acids. Germline trimming cut 5 bases from V and 4 bases from J; bases unmatched to any gene: 10.

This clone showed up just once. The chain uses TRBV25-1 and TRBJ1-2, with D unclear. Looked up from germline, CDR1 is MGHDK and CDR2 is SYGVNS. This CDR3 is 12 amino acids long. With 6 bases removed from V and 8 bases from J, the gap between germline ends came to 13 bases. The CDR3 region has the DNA TGTGCCAGCAGAGAAACCACTAACGGCTACACCTTC. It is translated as CASRETTNGYTF.

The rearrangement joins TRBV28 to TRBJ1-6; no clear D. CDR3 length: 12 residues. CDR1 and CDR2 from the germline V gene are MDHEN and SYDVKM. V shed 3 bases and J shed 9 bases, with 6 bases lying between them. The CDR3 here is CASSFSVSPLHF. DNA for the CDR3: TGTGCCAGCAGTTTCTCCGTTTCACCCCTCCACTTT.

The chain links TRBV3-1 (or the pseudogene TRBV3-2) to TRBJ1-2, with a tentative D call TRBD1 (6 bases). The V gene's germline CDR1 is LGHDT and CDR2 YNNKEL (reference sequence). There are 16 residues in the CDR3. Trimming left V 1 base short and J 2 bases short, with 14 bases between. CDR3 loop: CASSQGGRGRNYGYTF. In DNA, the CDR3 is TGTGCCAGCAGCCAAGGTGGCAGGGGACGAAACTATGGCTACACCTTC.

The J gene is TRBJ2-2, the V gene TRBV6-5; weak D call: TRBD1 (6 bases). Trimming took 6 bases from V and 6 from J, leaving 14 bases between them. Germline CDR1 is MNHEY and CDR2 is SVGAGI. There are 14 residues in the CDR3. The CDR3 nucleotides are TGTGCCAGCAGGCCCACAGGGTGGGCCGGGGAGCTGTTTTTT. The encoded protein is CASRPTGWAGELFF.

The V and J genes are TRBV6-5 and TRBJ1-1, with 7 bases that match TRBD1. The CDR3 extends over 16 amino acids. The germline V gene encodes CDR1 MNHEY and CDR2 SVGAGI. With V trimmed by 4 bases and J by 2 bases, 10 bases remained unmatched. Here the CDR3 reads CASSSSPGTDNTEAFF. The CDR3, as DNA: TGTGCCAGCAGTTCCTCCCCCGGGACAGACAACACTGAAGCTTTCTTT.

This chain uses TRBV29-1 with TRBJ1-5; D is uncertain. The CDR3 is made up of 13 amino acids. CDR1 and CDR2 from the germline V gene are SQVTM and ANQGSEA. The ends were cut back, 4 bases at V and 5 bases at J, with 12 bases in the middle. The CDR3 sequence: CSVVTSGDQPQHF. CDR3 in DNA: TGCAGCGTTGTTACCTCCGGTGATCAGCCCCAGCATTTT.

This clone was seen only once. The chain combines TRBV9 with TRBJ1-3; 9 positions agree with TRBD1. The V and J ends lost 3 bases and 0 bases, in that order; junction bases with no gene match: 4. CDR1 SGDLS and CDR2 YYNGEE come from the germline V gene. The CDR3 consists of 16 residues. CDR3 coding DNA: TGTGCCAGCAGCGGAGGGACAGGGAGCTCTGGAAACACCATATATTTT. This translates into CASSGGTGSSGNTIYF. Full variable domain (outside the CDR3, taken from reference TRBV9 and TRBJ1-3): DSGVTQTPKHLITATGQRVTLRCSPRSGDLSVYWYQQSLDQGLQFLIQYYNGEERAKGNILERFSAQQFPDLHSELNLSSLELGDSALYFCASSGGTGSSGNTIYFGEGSWLTVV.

CDR3 residues: CSVKGFGTEAFF. CDR3 DNA: TGCAGCGTGAAGGGGTTCGGCACTGAAGCTTTCTTT. The chain is built from TRBV29-1 and TRBJ1-1; possible D gene TRBD1, 5 bases. CDR1 is SQVTM, CDR2 ANQGSEA, per germline. CDR3 size: 12 residues. V was shortened by 6 bases and J by 4 bases, with 12 bases between the two germline ends.

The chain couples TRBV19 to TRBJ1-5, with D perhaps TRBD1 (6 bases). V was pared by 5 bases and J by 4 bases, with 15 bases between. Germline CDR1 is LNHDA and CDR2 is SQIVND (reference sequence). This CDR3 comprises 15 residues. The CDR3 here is CASSVQGMGNQPQHF. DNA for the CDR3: TGTGCCAGTAGTGTACAGGGTATGGGGAATCAGCCCCAGCATTTT.

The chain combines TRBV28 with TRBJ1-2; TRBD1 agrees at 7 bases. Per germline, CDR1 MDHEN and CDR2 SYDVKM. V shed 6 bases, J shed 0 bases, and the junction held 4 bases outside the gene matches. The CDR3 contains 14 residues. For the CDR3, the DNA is TGTGCCAGCAGCCCGGGACAGTCTAACTATGGCTACACCTTC. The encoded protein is CASSPGQSNYGYTF.

Here the CDR3 reads CASSQENRDFNNEQFF. Written as DNA, the CDR3 is TGTGCCAGCAGCCAAGAGAACCGGGACTTCAACAATGAGCAGTTCTTC. The chain is built from TRBV3-1 (or the pseudogene TRBV3-2) and TRBJ2-1; possible D gene TRBD2, 6 bases. V dropped 0 bases and J dropped 5 bases, with 14 bases sitting between them. CDR1 is LGHDT, CDR2 YNNKEL, per germline (reference sequence). This CDR3 spans 16 amino acids.

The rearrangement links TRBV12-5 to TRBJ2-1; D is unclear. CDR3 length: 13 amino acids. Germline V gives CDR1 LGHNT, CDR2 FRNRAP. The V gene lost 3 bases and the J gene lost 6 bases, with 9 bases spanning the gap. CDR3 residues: CASGLNHGNEQFF. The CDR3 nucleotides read TGTGCTAGTGGTTTAAACCACGGCAATGAGCAGTTCTTC.

CDR3 amino acids: CASSPRGGLQETQYF. For the CDR3, the DNA is TGCGCCAGCAGCCCGCGCGGGGGTCTTCAAGAGACCCAGTACTTC. This rearrangement joins TRBV5-1 to TRBJ2-5; 7 bases match TRBD2. CDR3 length: 15 residues. Germline loops: CDR1 SGHRS, CDR2 YFSETQ. V was pared by 4 bases and J by 2 bases, with 8 bases of the junction left unmatched. Full variable domain (remainder filled in from reference TRBV5-1 and TRBJ2-5): KAGVTQTPRYLIKTRGQQVTLSCSPISGHRSVSWYQQTPGQGLQFLFEYFSETQRNKGNFPGRFSGRQFSNSRSEMNVSTLELGDSALYLCASSPRGGLQETQYFGPGTRLLVL.